Following are 4 T cell receptor beta chains from one sample sequenced in a study of T cell changes during pregnancy in multiple sclerosis. The table came from immunoSEQ multiplex PCR; TCRdb's copy has only in-frame clones and leaves some out. Among some 74,000 clones, about 92% were seen once, and the ten largest hold less than 2.5%. The specimen comprised peripheral blood, sampled before pregnancy. These TCRs come from a female donor with multiple sclerosis, enrolled in a pregnancy study.

The J gene is TRBJ1-5, the V gene TRBV6-6; TRBD1 is a possible D gene (6 bases). The V gene's germline CDR1 is MNHNY and CDR2 SVGAGI (reference sequence). The CDR3 is 13 amino acids. V was cut by 6 bases and J by 6 bases, with 12 bases left in between. The CDR3 DNA reads as TGTGCCAGCAGGTCTACAGGGAGTCAGCCCCAGCATTTT. It specifies CASRSTGSQPQHF.

This chain uses TRBV14 with TRBJ1-1; maybe TRBD1 (6 bases). V lost 1 base and J 7 bases, leaving 10 bases between the germline ends. Per germline, CDR1 SGHDN and CDR2 FVKESK. This CDR3 comprises 13 residues. CDR3 loop: CASSQGTVVEAFF. The CDR3 region has the DNA TGTGCCAGCAGCCAAGGGACAGTGGTTGAAGCTTTCTTT.

V gene TRBV30 combines with J gene TRBJ1-2; TRBD1 agrees at 8 bases. The CDR3 spans 11 residues. V shed 7 bases and J 6 bases; nucleotides not matched to a gene: 4. The germline CDR1 and CDR2 sequences are GTSNPN and SVGIG (reference sequence). The CDR3 protein is CAFDRGNGYTF. The CDR3 nucleotides read TGTGCCTTTGACAGGGGAAATGGCTACACCTTC.

The gene calls are TRBV11-3 and TRBJ2-3; 7 bases are shared with TRBD2. Germline lookup yields CDR1 SGHNT and CDR2 YENEEA. J was trimmed by 4 bases and V by 6 bases; bases with no gene match: 7. The CDR3 is made up of 14 amino acids. The CDR3 bases are TGTGCCAGCAGGTGGGGGGGATGGTCAGATACGCAGTATTTT. It specifies CASRWGGWSDTQYF.